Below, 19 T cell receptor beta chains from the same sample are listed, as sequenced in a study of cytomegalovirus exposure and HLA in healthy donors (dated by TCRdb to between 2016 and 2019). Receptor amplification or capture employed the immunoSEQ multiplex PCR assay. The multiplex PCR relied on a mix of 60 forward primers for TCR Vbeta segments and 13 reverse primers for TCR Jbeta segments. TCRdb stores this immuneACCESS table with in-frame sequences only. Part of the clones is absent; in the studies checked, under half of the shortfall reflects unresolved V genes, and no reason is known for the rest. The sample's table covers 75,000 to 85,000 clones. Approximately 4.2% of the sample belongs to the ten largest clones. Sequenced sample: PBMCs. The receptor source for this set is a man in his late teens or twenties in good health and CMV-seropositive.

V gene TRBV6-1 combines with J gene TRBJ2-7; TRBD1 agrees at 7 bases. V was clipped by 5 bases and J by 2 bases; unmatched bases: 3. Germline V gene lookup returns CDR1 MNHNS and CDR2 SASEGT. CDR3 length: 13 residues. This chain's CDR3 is CASSQDRTYEQYF. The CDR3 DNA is TGTGCCAGCAGTCAGGACAGGACCTACGAGCAGTACTTC.

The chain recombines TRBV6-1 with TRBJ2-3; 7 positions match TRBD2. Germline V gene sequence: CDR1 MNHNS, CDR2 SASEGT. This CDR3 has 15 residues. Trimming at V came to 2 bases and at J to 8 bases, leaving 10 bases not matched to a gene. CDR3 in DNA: TGTGCCAGCAGTGAAATTGGTGGGAGGGATGGTACGCAGTATTTT. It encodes CASSEIGGRDGTQYF.

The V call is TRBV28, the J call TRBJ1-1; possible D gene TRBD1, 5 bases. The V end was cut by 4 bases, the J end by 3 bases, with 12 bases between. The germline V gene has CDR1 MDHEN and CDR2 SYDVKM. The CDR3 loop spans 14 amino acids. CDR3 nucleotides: TGTGCCAGCAGTTCAAGGTGGGGCGACACTGAAGCTTTCTTT. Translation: CASSSRWGDTEAFF.

The CDR3 DNA is TGTGCCAGCAGTGACCCAGGGGTCGATAGCAATCAGCCCCAGCATTTT. Protein: CASSDPGVDSNQPQHF. The V call is TRBV2, the J call TRBJ1-5; a possible D gene is TRBD1 (6 bases). Trimming left V 3 bases short and J 0 bases short, with 12 bases between. The CDR3 is made up of 16 amino acids. The germline V gene encodes CDR1 SNHLY and CDR2 FYNNEI. The full variable domain, its missing parts supplied by reference TRBV2 and TRBJ1-5, is EPEVTQTPSHQVTQMGQEVILRCVPISNHLYFYWYRQILGQKVEFLVSFYNNEISEKSEIFDDQFSVERPDGSNFTLKIRSTKLEDSAMYFCASSDPGVDSNQPQHFGDGTRLSIL.

As DNA, the CDR3 is TGTGCCAGCAGCTTAGACCCCGGAGTGGGTGAAAAACTGTTTTTT. Translating gives CASSLDPGVGEKLFF. The V gene is TRBV11-2, the J gene TRBJ1-4; D is unclear. V shed 0 bases and J shed 7 bases, with 12 bases lying between them. This CDR3 spans 15 amino acids. CDR1 and CDR2 from the germline V gene are SGHAT and FQNNGV.

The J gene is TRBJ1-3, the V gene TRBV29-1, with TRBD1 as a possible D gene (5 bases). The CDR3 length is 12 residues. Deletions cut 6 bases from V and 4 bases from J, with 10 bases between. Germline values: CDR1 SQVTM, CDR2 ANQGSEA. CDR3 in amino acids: CSVSRGGNTIYF. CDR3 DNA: TGCAGCGTGTCAAGGGGAGGAAACACCATATATTTT.

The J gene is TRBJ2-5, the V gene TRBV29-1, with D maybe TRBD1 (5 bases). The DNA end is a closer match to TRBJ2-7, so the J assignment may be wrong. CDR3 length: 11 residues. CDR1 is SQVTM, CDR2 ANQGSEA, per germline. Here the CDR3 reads CSVPGPYEQYF. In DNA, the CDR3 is TGCAGCGTTCCAGGGCCCTACGAGCAGTACTTC.

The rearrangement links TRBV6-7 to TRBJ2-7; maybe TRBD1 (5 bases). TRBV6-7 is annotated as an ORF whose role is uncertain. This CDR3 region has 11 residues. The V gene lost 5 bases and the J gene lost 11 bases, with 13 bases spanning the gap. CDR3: CASSRQSCKYF. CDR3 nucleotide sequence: TGTGCCAGCAGTAGACAGTCTTGTAAGTACTTC.

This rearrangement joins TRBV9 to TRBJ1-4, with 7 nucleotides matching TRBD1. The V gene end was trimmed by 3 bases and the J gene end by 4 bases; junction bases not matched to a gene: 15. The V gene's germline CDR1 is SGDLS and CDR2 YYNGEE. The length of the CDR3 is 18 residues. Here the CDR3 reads CASSAGLIQGMNNEKLFF. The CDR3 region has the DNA TGTGCCAGCAGCGCAGGGTTAATACAGGGGATGAATAATGAAAAACTGTTTTTT.

CDR3 in amino acids: CASSVTSFANTGELFF. CDR3 sequence (DNA): TGTGCCAGCAGCGTTACTAGCTTTGCGAACACCGGGGAGCTGTTTTTT. V is TRBV11-3 and J is TRBJ2-2; possible D gene TRBD2, 6 bases. V was shortened by 5 bases and J by 0 bases, with 13 bases between the two germline ends. CDR3 length equals 16 residues. Germline V gene lookup returns CDR1 SGHNT and CDR2 YENEEA.

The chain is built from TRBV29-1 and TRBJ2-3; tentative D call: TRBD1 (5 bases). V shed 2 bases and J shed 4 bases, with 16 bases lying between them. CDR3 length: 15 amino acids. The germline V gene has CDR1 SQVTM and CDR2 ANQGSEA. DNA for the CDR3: TGCAGCGTTGAACAGGGCAGGCCGGTCGCAGATACGCAGTATTTT. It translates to CSVEQGRPVADTQYF.

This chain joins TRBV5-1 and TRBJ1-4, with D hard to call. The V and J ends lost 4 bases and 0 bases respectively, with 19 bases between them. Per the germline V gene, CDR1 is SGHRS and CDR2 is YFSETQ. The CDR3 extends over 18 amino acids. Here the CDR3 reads CASSKPPPSGATNEKLFF. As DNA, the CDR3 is TGCGCCAGCAGCAAGCCCCCACCTTCCGGGGCAACTAATGAAAAACTGTTTTTT.

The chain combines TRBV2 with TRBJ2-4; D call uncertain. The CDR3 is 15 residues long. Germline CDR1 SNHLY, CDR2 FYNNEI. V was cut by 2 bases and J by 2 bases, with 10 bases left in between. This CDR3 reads CASSEPVAPKNIQYF. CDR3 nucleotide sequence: TGTGCCAGCAGTGAACCAGTCGCCCCCAAAAACATTCAGTACTTC.

The CDR3 reads CASSGGQGGAYEQYF. The CDR3, as DNA: TGTGCCAGCTCCGGAGGACAGGGAGGAGCCTACGAGCAGTACTTC. The chain couples TRBV18 to TRBJ2-7; 8 nucleotides align to TRBD1. The trim removed 6 bases at V and 2 bases at J, leaving 9 bases unmatched. Germline values: CDR1 KGHSH, CDR2 LQKENI. This CDR3 is built from 15 residues.

CDR3 amino acids: CASSWSGILTDTQYF. The DNA of the CDR3 is TGTGCCAGCAGCTGGAGCGGGATCCTCACAGATACGCAGTATTTT. The chain carries TRBV7-2 and TRBJ2-3; 7 bases line up with TRBD2. The CDR3 is 15 residues long. After removal of 4 bases from V and 2 bases from J, the junction contained 6 bases not matched to a gene. Germline loops: CDR1 SGHTA, CDR2 FQGNSA.

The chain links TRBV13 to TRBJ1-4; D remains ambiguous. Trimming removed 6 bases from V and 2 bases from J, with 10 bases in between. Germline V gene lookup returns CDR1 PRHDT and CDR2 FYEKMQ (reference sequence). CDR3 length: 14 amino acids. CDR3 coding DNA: TGTGCCAGCAGTCCAGGAACGACTAATGAAAAACTGTTTTTT. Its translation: CASSPGTTNEKLFF. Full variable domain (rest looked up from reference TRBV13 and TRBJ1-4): AAGVIQSPRHLIKEKRETATLKCYPIPRHDTVYWYQQGPGQDPQFLISFYEKMQSDKGSIPDRFSAQQFSDYHSELNMSSLELGDSALYFCASSPGTTNEKLFFGSGTQLSVL.

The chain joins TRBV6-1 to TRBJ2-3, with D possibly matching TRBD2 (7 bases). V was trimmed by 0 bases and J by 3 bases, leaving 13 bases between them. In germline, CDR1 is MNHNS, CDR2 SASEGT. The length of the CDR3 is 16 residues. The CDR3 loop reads CASSEALGGGTDTQYF. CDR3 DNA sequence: TGTGCCAGCAGTGAAGCGTTAGGGGGGGGTACAGATACGCAGTATTTT.

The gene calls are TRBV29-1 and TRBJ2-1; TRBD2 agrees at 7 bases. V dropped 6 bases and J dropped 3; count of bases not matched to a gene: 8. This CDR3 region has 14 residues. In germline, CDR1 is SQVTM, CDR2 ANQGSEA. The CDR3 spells CSVEPGRNYNEQFF. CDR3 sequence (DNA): TGCAGCGTAGAACCCGGGAGGAACTACAATGAGCAGTTCTTC.

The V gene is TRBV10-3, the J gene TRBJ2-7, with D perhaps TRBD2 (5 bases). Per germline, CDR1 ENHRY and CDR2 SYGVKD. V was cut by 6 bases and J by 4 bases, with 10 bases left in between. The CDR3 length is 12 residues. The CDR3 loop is CAIRSSGYEQYF. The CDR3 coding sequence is TGTGCCATCAGATCCAGCGGTTACGAGCAGTACTTC.